This TCR beta chain stems from a study of vaccination and CD4 T cells after COVID-19. At the level of the study: Two of the convalescents were Hispanic, and the group consisted of six males and four females.

Treatment given: roughly 10-day PBMC culture with coronavirus spike peptide pools or control peptides (ViraFEST assay). In the case of this clonotype: Antigen unknown.

Sequenced with the Oncomine TCR Beta short-read assay was DNA taken from cultured CD4+ T cells. MiXCR was run by TCRdb on the PCR reads, yielding one entry per CDR3 protein. The sample contains about 8,800 distinct CDR3 sequences, less than 65% of which appear only once. The V and J ends lost 4 bases and 0 bases, in that order; junction bases with no gene match: 6. This CDR3 spans 16 amino acids. In germline, CDR1 is SGHVS, CDR2 FQNEAQ. The clonotype comes from a human donor with COVID-19. The gene calls are TRBV7-8 and TRBJ1-5, with 7 bases aligning to TRBD1. The input for sequencing was cultured CD4+ T cells from blood, taken after SARS-CoV-2 vaccination. CDR3 nucleotides: TGTGCCAGCAGCTCTCGACAGGGAGGTAGCAATCAGCCCCAGCATTTT. Translated, it gives CASSSRQGGSNQPQHF.